This TCR beta chain was sequenced during a study of naive and memory T cell subsets. General observations from the study: Gini index rose across naive, CM, EM and EMRA in CD4 and CD8.

This clonotype showed up just a few times. What it binds is not known. The beta constant-region primer was an equimolar mix of two oligonucleotides covering TRBC1 and TRBC2. Each CDR3 protein is one row after TCRdb ran MiXCR on the UMI-ligation and nested PCR reads. Of some 87,000 distinct CDR3 sequences in the sample, approximately 6.5% are singletons; the top ten hold roughly 1.6%. This CDR3 has 14 amino acids. The germline V and J ends were trimmed by 5 bases and 4 bases, with 13 bases remaining between them. Germline loops: CDR1 SGHVS, CDR2 FNYEAQ. This receptor was identified in a human donor in good health. The sample taken for sequencing was central memory CD4+ T cells from blood. The rearrangement joins TRBV7-6 to TRBJ2-3; D gene ambiguous. CDR3 in amino acids: CASSAGAEADTQYF. The CDR3 region has the DNA TGTGCCAGCAGCGCAGGTGCTGAAGCAGATACGCAGTATTTT.